These 11 T cell receptor beta chains were sequenced from one sample in a study of T cells in Graves' hyperthyroidism and ophthalmopathy (dated by TCRdb to the late 2010s). Library method: multiplex PCR. The instrument was an Illumina HiSeq 2000. Amplification of TCR beta CDR3 regions was carried out from RNA transcripts. For the first round of RT-PCR on the TCR CDR3, the HTBI primer set was used together with the Qiagen OneStep RT-PCR kit. Using fastp at Q25 and MiXCR, TCRdb reprocessed the public reads and kept productive beta chains. Entries that share a CDR3 protein sequence are merged under the most common genes and DNA. This sample gives roughly 350,000 distinct CDR3 sequences in total; around 13% of them show up just once. The ten top clones hold about 19% of the sample. Specimen: blood. Receptors originate from a woman in her thirties with Graves' ophthalmopathy.

This clonotype was observed at least ten times. The CDR3 nucleotides read TGTGCCAGCGGAGACAGGGGCAGTCAGCCCCAGCATTTT. This codes for CASGDRGSQPQHF. The rearrangement uses TRBV12-3 or TRBV12-4 and TRBJ1-5; 8 nucleotides align to TRBD1. J lost 6 bases, V lost 8 bases, and 6 bases had no gene match. The CDR3 totals 13 residues.

V and J are TRBV12-3 or TRBV12-4 and TRBJ2-1; 15 nucleotides align to TRBD2. The CDR3 length is 18 residues. Trimming cost V 0 bases and J 4 bases; bases outside gene matches: 4. The CDR3 coding sequence is TGTGCCAGCAGTTTAGCCAGGGGACTAGCGGGGGGTTACAATGAGCAGTTCTTC. Translation: CASSLARGLAGGYNEQFF.

The V call is TRBV7-3, the J call TRBJ2-7; D is perhaps TRBD2 (7 bases). This CDR3 has 19 residues. CDR1 is SGHTA and CDR2 is FQGTGA in the germline V gene. V lost 6 bases and J 5 bases, leaving 32 bases between the germline ends. In DNA, the CDR3 is TGTGCCAGCAGAGGGGGAGGGAGGCCTGAGGGTGACTCGTATCACGAGCAGTACTTC. Protein: CASRGGGRPEGDSYHEQYF.

This clonotype showed up many times. CDR3 in amino acids: CASISNPGGSYEQYF. The CDR3 DNA is TGTGCCAGCATCTCAAACCCAGGGGGTTCCTACGAGCAGTACTTC. The J gene is TRBJ2-7, the V gene TRBV28; 7 nucleotides agree with TRBD1. The CDR3 runs to 15 residues. Germline V gives CDR1 MDHEN, CDR2 SYDVKM. V dropped 7 bases and J dropped 1; count of bases not matched to a gene: 10. Using reference TRBV28 and TRBJ2-7 for the parts outside the CDR3, the full variable domain is DVKVTQSSRYLVKRTGEKVFLECVQDMDHENMFWYRQDPGLGLRLIYFSYDVKMKEKGDIPEGYSVSREKKERFSLILESASTNQTSMYLCASISNPGGSYEQYFGPGTRLTVT.

This clonotype was detected once. V is TRBV6-5 and J is TRBJ1-5; perhaps TRBD1 as D (6 bases). The CDR3 extends over 16 amino acids. V was trimmed by 2 bases and J by 2 bases, leaving 13 bases between them. The germline V gene encodes CDR1 MNHEY and CDR2 SVGAGI. CDR3 nucleotide sequence: TGTGCCAGCAGTTACGACAGGCCCCGGGGCAATCAGCCCCAGCATTTT. Amino acids: CASSYDRPRGNQPQHF.

This clonotype was counted ten times or more. The V call is TRBV12-3 or TRBV12-4, the J call TRBJ1-6; 7 bases align to TRBD1. This CDR3 has 16 residues. V gave up 2 bases and J gave up 10 bases; unmatched junction bases: 11. The CDR3 protein is CASSLPRQGLRSPLHF. The CDR3 nucleotides are TGTGCCAGCAGTTTACCTCGACAGGGTTTAAGGTCACCCCTCCACTTT.

In its sample, this clonotype was seen a few times. The V call is TRBV19, the J call TRBJ1-5; D gene ambiguous. The CDR3 loop spans 16 amino acids. V lost 7 bases, J lost 9 bases, and 25 bases lay in between. The germline CDR1 and CDR2 sequences are LNHDA and SQIVND (reference sequence). Here the CDR3 DNA reads TGTGCCAGTACCCGACGTGGCATTATAGGCAAATCGCCCCAGCATTTT. It translates to CASTRRGIIGKSPQHF.

This clonotype was detected ten times or more. This chain joins TRBV30 and TRBJ1-3; D is ambiguous. The germline CDR1 and CDR2 sequences are GTSNPN and SVGIG (reference sequence). This CDR3 comprises 14 residues. The germline V and J ends were trimmed by 1 base and 0 bases, with 7 bases remaining between them. CDR3: CAWSGTDSGNTIYF. The CDR3, as DNA: TGTGCCTGGAGTGGGACGGACTCTGGAAACACCATATATTTT.

The chain joins TRBV9 to TRBJ2-2; TRBD2 aligns across 9 bases. V lost 2 bases, J lost 2 bases, and 4 bases stayed unmatched. The CDR3 runs 16 residues. Germline CDR1 is SGDLS and CDR2 is YYNGEE. The CDR3 here is CASSVSGGTNTGELFF. In DNA form, the CDR3 reads TGTGCCAGCAGCGTGAGCGGGGGGACAAACACCGGGGAGCTGTTTTTT.

The chain recombines TRBV15 with TRBJ1-6; D unresolved. This CDR3 contains 17 residues. CDR1 LNHNV and CDR2 YYDKDF come from the germline V gene (reference sequence). V was trimmed by 2 bases and J by 0 bases, leaving 11 bases between them. The CDR3 DNA reads as TGTGCCACCAGCAGACTATCTCGGAGCTCCTATAATTCACCCCTCCACTTT. Residues: CATSRLSRSSYNSPLHF.

The rearrangement joins TRBV7-3 to TRBJ2-3, with 9 bases aligning to TRBD2. V lost 5 bases to trimming and J lost 5 bases; unmatched junction nucleotides: 14. The germline CDR1 and CDR2 sequences are SGHTA and FQGTGA. CDR3 length equals 17 residues. The CDR3 loop reads CASSLGRAGGQLDTQYF. The CDR3 DNA follows: TGTGCCAGCAGCCTCGGGAGGGCGGGGGGGCAGCTAGATACGCAGTATTTT.